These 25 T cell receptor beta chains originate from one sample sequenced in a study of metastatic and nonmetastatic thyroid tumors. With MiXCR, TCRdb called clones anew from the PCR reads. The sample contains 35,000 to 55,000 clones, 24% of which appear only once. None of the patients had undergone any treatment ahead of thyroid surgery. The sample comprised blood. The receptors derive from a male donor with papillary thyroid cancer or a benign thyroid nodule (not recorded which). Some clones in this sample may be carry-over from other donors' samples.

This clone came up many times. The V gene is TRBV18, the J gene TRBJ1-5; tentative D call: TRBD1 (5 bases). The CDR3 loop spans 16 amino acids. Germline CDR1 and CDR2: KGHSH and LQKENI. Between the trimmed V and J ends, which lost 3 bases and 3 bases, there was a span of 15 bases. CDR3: CASSPPGRGDNQPQHF. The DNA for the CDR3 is TGTGCCAGCTCACCCCCCGGGAGAGGGGACAATCAGCCCCAGCATTTT.

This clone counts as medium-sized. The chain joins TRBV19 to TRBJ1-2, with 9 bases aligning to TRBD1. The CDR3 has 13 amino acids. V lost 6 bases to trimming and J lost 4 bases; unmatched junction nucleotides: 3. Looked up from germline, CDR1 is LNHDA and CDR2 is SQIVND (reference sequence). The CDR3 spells CASRDRGTYGYTF. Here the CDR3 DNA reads TGTGCCAGTAGGGACAGGGGTACCTATGGCTACACCTTC. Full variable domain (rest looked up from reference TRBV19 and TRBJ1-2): DGGITQSPKYLFRKEGQNVTLSCEQNLNHDAMYWYRQDPGQGLRLIYYSQIVNDFQKGDIAEGYSVSREKKESFPLTVTSAQKNPTAFYLCASRDRGTYGYTFGSGTRLTVV.

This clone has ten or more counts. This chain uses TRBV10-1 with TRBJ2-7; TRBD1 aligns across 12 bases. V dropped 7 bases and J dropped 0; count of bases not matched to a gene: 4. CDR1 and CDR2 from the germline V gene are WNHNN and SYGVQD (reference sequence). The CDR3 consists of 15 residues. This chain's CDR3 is CASTQGQGASYEQYF. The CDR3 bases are TGCGCCAGCACCCAGGGACAGGGGGCCTCCTACGAGCAGTACTTC.

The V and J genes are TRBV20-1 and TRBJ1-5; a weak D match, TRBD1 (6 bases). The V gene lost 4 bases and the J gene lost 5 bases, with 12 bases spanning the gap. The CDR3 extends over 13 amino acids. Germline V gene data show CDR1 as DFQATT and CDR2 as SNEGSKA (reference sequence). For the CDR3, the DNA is TGCAGTGCTACCGGGGGGCGAGATCAGCCCCAGCATTTT. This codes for CSATGGRDQPQHF.

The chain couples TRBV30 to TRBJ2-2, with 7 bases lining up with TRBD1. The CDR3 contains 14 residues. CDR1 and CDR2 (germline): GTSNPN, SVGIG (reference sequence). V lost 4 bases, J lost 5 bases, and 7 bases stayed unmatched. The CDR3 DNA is TGTGCCTGGACCGACAGGGATCTTACCGGGGAGCTGTTTTTT. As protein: CAWTDRDLTGELFF.

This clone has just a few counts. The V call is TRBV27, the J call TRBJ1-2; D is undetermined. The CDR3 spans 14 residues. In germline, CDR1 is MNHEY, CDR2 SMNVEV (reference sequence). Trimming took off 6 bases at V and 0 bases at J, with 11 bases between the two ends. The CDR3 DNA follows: TGTGCCAGCAGCTCGGGCAGAACTAACTATGGCTACACCTTC. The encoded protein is CASSSGRTNYGYTF.

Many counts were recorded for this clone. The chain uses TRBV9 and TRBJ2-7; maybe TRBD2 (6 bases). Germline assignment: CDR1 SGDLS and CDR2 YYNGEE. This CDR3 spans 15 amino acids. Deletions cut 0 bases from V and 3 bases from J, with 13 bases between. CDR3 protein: CASSVDGGTNYEQYF. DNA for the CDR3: TGTGCCAGCAGCGTAGATGGAGGGACGAACTACGAGCAGTACTTC.

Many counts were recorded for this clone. The CDR3 here is CASSTLAGTGYEKLFF. The CDR3, as DNA: TGTGCCAGTAGTACTCTAGCCGGGACAGGGTACGAAAAACTGTTTTTT. V gene TRBV19 combines with J gene TRBJ1-4, with TRBD1 matching 9 bases. This CDR3 comprises 16 residues. After removal of 4 bases from V and 8 bases from J, the junction contained 11 bases not matched to a gene. The V gene's germline CDR1 is LNHDA and CDR2 SQIVND (reference sequence). The full variable domain, rest sourced from reference TRBV19 and TRBJ1-4, is DGGITQSPKYLFRKEGQNVTLSCEQNLNHDAMYWYRQDPGQGLRLIYYSQIVNDFQKGDIAEGYSVSREKKESFPLTVTSAQKNPTAFYLCASSTLAGTGYEKLFFGSGTQLSVL.

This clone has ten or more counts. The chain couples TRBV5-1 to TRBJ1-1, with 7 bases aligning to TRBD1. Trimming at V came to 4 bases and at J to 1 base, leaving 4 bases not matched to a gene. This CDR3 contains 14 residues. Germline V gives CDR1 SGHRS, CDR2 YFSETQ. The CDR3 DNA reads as TGCGCCAGCAGCGCAACAGGGGCGAACACTGAAGCTTTCTTT. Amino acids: CASSATGANTEAFF.

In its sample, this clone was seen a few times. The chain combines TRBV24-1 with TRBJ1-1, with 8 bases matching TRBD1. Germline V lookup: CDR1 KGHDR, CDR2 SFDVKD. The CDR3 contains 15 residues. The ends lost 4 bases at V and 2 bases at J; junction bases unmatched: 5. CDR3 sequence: CATSESGTGNTEAFF. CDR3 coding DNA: TGTGCCACCAGTGAGTCCGGGACAGGCAACACTGAAGCTTTCTTT.

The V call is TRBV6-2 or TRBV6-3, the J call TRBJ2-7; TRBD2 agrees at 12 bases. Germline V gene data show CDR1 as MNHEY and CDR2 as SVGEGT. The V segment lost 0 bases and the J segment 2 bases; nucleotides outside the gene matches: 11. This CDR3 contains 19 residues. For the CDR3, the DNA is TGTGCCAGCAGTTACTCGACTAGCGGGAGCCTTCAACTACCCTACGAGCAGTACTTC. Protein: CASSYSTSGSLQLPYEQYF.

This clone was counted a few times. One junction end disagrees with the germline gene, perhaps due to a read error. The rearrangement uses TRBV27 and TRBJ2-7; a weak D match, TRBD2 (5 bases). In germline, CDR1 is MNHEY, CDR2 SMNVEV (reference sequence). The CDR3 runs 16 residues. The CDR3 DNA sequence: TGTACCAGCAGTTTATACCCGGGATGGATCTCCTACGAGCAGTACTTC. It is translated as CTSSLYPGWISYEQYF.

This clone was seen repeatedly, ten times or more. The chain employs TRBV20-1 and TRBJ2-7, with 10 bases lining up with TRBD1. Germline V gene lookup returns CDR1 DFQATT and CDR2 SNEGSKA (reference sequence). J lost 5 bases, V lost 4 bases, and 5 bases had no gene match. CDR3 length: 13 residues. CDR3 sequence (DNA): TGCAGTGCTATCCGAGGGACAGGGGACGAGCAGTACTTC. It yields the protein CSAIRGTGDEQYF.

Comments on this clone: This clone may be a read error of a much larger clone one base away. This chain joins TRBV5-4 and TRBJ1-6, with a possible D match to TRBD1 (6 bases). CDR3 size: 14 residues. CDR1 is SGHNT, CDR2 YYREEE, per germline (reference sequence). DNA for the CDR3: TGTGCCAGCAGCTTTGGGGGCGCAAGGTCACCCATCCACTTT. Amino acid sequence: CASSFGGARSPIHF.

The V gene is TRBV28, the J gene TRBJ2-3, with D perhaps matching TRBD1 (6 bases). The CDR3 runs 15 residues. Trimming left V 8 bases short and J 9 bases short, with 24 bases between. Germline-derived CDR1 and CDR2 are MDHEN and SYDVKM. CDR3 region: CASRYRGGLGRTQYF. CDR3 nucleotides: TGTGCCAGCCGCTACAGAGGGGGTTTAGGGAGAACGCAGTATTTT.

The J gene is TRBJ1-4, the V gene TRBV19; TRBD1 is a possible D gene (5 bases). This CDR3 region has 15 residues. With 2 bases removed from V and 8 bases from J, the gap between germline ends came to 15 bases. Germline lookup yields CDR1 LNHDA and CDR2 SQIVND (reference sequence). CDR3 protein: CASSIRGRGDEKLFF. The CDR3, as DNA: TGTGCCAGTAGTATACGAGGGAGGGGAGACGAAAAACTGTTTTTT.

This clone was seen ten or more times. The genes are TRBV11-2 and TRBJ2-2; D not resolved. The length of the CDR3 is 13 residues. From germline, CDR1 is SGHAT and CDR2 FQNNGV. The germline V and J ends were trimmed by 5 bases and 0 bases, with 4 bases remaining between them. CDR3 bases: TGTGCCAGCAGCCCGTCGAACACCGGGGAGCTGTTTTTT. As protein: CASSPSNTGELFF.

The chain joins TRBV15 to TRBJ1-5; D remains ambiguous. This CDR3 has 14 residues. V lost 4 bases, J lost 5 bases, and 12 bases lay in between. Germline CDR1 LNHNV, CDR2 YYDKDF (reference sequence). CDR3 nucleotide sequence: TGTGCCACCAGCATATATGGAGAGGATCAGCCCCAGCATTTT. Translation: CATSIYGEDQPQHF.

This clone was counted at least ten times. This CDR3 is CASSFGLTDTQYF. As DNA, the CDR3 is TGTGCCAGCAGTTTTGGCCTCACAGATACGCAGTATTTT. This chain uses TRBV12-3 or TRBV12-4 with TRBJ2-3; no reliable D call. This CDR3 contains 13 residues. Trimming left V 3 bases short and J 2 bases short, with 6 bases between.

CDR3 loop: CASSPSNSFRNYGYTF. The CDR3 bases are TGTGCCAGCAGCCCATCCAACAGTTTCCGTAACTATGGCTACACCTTC. The V gene is TRBV5-4, the J gene TRBJ1-2, with D unclear. V shed 4 bases and J shed 1 base, with 17 bases lying between them. Germline lookup yields CDR1 SGHNT and CDR2 YYREEE (reference sequence). CDR3 length: 16 residues. Variable domain in full (rest from reference TRBV5-4 and TRBJ1-2): ETGVTQSPTHLIKTRGQQVTLRCSSQSGHNTVSWYQQALGQGPQFIFQYYREEENGRGNFPPRFSGLQFPNYSSELNVNALELDDSALYLCASSPSNSFRNYGYTFGSGTRLTVV.

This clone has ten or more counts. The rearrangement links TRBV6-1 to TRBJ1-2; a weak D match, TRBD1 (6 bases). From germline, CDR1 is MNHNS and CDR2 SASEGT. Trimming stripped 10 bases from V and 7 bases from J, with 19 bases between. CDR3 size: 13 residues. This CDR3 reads CATVIARGGGYTF. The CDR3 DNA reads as TGTGCCACCGTCATCGCTAGGGGGGGTGGCTACACCTTC.

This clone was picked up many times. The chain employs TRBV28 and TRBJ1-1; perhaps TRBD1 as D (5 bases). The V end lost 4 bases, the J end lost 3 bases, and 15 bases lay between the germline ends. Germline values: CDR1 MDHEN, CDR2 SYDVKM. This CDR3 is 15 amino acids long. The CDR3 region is CASSSYSGLDTEAFF. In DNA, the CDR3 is TGTGCCAGCAGTTCCTATTCAGGGTTGGACACTGAAGCTTTCTTT.

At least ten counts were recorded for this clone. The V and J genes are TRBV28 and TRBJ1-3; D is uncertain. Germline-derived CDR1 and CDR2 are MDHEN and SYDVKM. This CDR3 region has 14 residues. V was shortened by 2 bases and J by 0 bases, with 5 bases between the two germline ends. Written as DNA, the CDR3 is TGTGCCAGCAGTTTAGCGAGCTCTGGAAACACCATATATTTT. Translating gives CASSLASSGNTIYF.

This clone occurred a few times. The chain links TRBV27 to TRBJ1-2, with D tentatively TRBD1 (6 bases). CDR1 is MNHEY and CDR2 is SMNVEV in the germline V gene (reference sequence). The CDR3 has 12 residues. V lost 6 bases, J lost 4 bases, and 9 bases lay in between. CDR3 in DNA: TGTGCCAGCAGAAGGGGGACCTATGGCTACACCTTC. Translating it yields CASRRGTYGYTF.

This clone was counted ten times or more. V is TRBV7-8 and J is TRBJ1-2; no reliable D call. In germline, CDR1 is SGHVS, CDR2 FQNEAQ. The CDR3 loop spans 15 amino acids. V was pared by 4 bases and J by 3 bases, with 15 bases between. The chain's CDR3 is CASSWTIRADYGYTF. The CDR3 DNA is TGTGCCAGCAGCTGGACCATCCGGGCTGACTATGGCTACACCTTC.